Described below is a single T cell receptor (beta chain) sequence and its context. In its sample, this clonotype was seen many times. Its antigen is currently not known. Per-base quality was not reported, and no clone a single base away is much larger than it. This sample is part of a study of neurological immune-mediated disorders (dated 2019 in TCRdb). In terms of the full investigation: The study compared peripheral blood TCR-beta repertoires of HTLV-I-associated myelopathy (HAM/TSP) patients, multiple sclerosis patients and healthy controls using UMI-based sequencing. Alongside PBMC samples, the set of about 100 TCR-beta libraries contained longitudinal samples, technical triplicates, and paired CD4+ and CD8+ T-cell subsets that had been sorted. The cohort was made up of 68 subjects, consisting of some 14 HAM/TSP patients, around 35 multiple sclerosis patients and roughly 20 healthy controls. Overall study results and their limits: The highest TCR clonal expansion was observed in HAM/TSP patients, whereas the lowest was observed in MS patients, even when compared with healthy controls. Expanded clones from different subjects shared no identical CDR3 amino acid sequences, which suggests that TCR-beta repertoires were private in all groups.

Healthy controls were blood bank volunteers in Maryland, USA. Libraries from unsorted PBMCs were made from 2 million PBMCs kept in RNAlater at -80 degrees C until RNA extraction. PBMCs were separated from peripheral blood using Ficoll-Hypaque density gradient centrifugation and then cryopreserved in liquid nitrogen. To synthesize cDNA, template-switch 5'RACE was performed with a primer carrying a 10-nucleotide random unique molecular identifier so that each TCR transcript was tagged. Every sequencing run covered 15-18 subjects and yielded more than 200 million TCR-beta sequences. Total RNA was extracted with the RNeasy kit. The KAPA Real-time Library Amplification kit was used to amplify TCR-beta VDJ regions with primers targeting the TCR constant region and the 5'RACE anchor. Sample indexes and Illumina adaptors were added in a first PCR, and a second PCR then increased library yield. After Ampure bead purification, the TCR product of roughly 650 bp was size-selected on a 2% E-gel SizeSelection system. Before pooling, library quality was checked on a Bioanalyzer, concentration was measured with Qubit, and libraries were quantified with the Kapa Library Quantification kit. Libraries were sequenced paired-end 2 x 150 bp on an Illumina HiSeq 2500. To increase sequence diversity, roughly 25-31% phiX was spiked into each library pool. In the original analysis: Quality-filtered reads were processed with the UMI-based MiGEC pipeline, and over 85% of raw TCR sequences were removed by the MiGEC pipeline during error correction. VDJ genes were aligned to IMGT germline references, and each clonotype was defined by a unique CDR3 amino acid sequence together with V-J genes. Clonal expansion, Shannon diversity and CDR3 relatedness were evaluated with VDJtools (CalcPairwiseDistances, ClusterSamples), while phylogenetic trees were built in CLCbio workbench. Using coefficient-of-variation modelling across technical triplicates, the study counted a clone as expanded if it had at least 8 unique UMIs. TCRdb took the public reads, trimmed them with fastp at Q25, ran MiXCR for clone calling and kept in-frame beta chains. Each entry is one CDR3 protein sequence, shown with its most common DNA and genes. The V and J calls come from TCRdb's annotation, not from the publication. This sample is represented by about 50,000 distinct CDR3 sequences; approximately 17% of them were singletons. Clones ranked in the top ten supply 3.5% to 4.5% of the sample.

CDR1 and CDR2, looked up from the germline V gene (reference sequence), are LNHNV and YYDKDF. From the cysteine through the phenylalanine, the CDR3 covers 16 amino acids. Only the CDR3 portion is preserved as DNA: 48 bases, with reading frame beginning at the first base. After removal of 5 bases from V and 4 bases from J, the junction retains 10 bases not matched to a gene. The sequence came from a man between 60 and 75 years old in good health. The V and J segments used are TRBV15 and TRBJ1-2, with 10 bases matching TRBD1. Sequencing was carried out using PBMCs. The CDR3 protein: CATSPPGQGSLYGYTF. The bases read TGTGCCACCAGCCCCCCGGGACAGGGGTCCCTCTATGGCTACACCTTC.